Listed below are T cell receptor beta chains from one sample, sequenced in a study of blood T cell repertoires in COVID-19. The assay was immunoSEQ multiplex PCR, and TCRdb's table has in-frame clones only and misses some. Of 90,000 to 120,000 clones in the sample, about 86% were seen once. Sequenced: PBMCs or T cells enriched from blood (not recorded which). Receptor source: a woman between 45 and 60 years old who had recovered from COVID-19. The CDR3 runs from the conserved cysteine through the conserved F or W. Fields, in order: D gene, V gene, clone size, J gene, CDR3 protein, CDR3 DNA. D genes are given only for firm matches. Rows give clone size only sometimes, using once, few, many, or a class for an expanded clone.

NA	TRBV9	few	TRBJ2-1	CASSVGGREQFF	TGTGCCAGCAGCGTAGGAGGTCGTGAGCAGTTCTTC
TRBD1	TRBV6-7	NA	TRBJ2-3	CASSRDSLVLGTDTQYF	TGTGCCAGCAGTAGGGACAGCCTAGTCTTGGGCACAGATACGCAGTATTTT
NA	TRBV5-1	NA	TRBJ2-7	CASSLLASPSYEQYF	TGCGCCAGCAGCTTGTTGGCTAGCCCTTCCTACGAGCAGTACTTC
TRBD1	TRBV19	NA	TRBJ1-5	CASSIGQGNQPQHF	TGTGCCAGTAGTATAGGACAGGGTAATCAGCCCCAGCATTTT
TRBD1	TRBV3-1/TRBV3-2	NA	TRBJ1-3	CASSPQTGSSGNTIYF	TGTGCCAGCAGCCCCCAGACAGGGAGTTCAGGAAACACCATATATTTT
NA	TRBV29-1	once	TRBJ2-5	CSVGRRAGETQYF	TGCAGCGTTGGAAGACGAGCCGGGGAGACCCAGTACTTC
NA	TRBV15	NA	TRBJ2-7	CATSRDNREYEQYF	TGTGCCACCAGCAGAGATAACAGGGAATACGAGCAGTACTTC
NA	TRBV28	NA	TRBJ1-5	CASTSGGSNQPQHF	TGTGCCAGCACCTCAGGAGGTAGCAATCAGCCCCAGCATTTT
TRBD1	TRBV28	NA	TRBJ1-5	CASRESGTGENQPQHF	TGTGCCAGCAGAGAGTCCGGGACAGGTGAAAATCAGCCCCAGCATTTT
NA	TRBV2	once	TRBJ1-6	CASSGEGAYNSPLHF	TGTGCCAGCAGTGGTGAGGGGGCCTATAATTCACCCCTCCACTTT
TRBD2	TRBV9	NA	TRBJ2-3	CASSVDSGGVSDTQYF	TGTGCCAGCAGCGTAGATAGCGGGGGGGTATCAGATACGCAGTATTTT
NA	TRBV19	NA	TRBJ2-1	CASTNLSGSSYNEQFF	TGTGCCAGTACGAACTTATCCGGGAGCTCCTACAATGAGCAGTTCTTC
NA	TRBV21-1	NA	TRBJ1-2	CASSQRAGLGGYGYTF	TGTGCCAGCAGCCAGAGGGCAGGACTAGGGGGCTATGGCTACACCTTC
TRBD2	TRBV6-5	NA	TRBJ2-4	CVSGTSLSKNIQYF	TGTGTTAGCGGGACATCCCTATCCAAAAACATTCAGTACTTC
NA	TRBV5-4	NA	TRBJ2-5	CASSLAGPRGTQYF	TGTGCCAGCAGCTTGGCGGGTCCCCGTGGGACCCAGTACTTC
TRBD1	TRBV19	NA	TRBJ2-7	CASSHTGDEQYF	TGTGCCAGTAGTCACACAGGGGACGAGCAGTACTTC
TRBD2	TRBV7-6	NA	TRBJ2-7	CASSSDGSGRGYEQYF	TGTGCCAGCAGCTCCGACGGAAGCGGGAGGGGGTACGAGCAGTACTTC
NA	TRBV6-5	NA	TRBJ2-6	CAILRAGANVLTF	TGTGCCATCTTACGCGCTGGGGCCAACGTCCTGACTTTC
TRBD1	TRBV5-8	NA	TRBJ1-2	CASSRGTGEYYGYTF	TGTGCCAGCAGCCGCGGGACAGGGGAATACTATGGCTACACCTTC
TRBD1	TRBV10-3	few	TRBJ2-4	CATSGTAGNRIQYF	TGTGCCACCTCCGGGACAGCTGGAAACAGGATTCAGTACTTC
TRBD2	TRBV28	NA	TRBJ2-5	CASSYPLSSGRLQETQYF	TGTGCCAGCAGTTATCCCCTTTCTAGCGGGAGGCTCCAAGAGACCCAGTACTTC
NA	TRBV10-3	NA	TRBJ1-2	CAISDGGVGGYTF	TGTGCCATCAGTGATGGAGGGGTCGGTGGCTACACCTTC
TRBD2	TRBV10-1	NA	TRBJ2-3	CASSDSGGANTQYF	TGCGCCAGCAGTGATAGCGGGGGGGCAAATACGCAGTATTTT
TRBD1	TRBV27	NA	TRBJ1-4	CASRLTTGRSNEKLFF	TGTGCCAGCAGACTCACGACAGGGCGGAGCAATGAAAAACTGTTTTTT
TRBD1	TRBV5-4	NA	TRBJ2-7	CASSLGQALDEQYF	TGTGCCAGCAGCTTAGGACAGGCGTTAGACGAGCAGTACTTC
NA	TRBV21-1	NA	TRBJ1-2	CASSKGTGDFHYGYTF	TGTGCCAGCAGCAAAGGAACAGGCGACTTCCACTATGGCTACACCTTC
NA	TRBV18	NA	TRBJ2-4	CASSPPGVSENIQYF	TGTGCCAGCTCACCCCCGGGGGTATCGGAAAACATTCAGTACTTC
NA	TRBV3-1/TRBV3-2	few	TRBJ1-3	CASSRTPGQRIGNTIYF	TGTGCCAGCAGCCGGACCCCCGGACAGAGAATAGGAAACACCATATATTTT
NA	TRBV28	NA	TRBJ2-6	CASSFPGGANVLTF	TGTGCCAGCAGTTTCCCAGGGGGGGCCAACGTCCTGACTTTC